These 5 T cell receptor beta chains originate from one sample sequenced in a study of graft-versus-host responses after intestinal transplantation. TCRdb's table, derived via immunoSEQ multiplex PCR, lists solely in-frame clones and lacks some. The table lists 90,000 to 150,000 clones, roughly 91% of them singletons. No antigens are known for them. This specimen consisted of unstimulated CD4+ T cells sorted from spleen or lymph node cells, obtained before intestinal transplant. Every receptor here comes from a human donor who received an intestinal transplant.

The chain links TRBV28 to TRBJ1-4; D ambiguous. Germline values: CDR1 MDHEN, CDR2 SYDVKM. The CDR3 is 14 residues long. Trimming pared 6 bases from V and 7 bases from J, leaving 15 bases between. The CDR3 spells CASRLWAKGEKLFF. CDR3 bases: TGTGCCAGCAGACTATGGGCGAAGGGTGAAAAACTGTTTTTT.

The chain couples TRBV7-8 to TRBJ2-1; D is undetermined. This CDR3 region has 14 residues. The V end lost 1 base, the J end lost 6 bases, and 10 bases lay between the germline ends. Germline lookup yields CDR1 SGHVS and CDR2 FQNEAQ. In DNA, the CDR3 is TGTGCCAGCAGCTTAGGTTTTGGGCTCAATGAGCAGTTCTTC. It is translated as CASSLGFGLNEQFF.

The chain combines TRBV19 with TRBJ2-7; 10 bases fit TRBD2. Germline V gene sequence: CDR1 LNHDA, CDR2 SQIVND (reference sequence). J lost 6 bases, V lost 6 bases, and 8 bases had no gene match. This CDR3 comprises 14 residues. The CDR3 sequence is CASSLAGDGREQYF. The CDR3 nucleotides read TGTGCCAGTAGCCTAGCGGGAGATGGTCGCGAGCAGTACTTC. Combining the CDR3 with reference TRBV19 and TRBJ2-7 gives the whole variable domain DGGITQSPKYLFRKEGQNVTLSCEQNLNHDAMYWYRQDPGQGLRLIYYSQIVNDFQKGDIAEGYSVSREKKESFPLTVTSAQKNPTAFYLCASSLAGDGREQYFGPGTRLTVT.

The CDR3 loop reads CASISGGNGDAYNEQFF. CDR3 nucleotide sequence: TGTGCCAGCATTTCGGGGGGAAATGGGGACGCCTACAATGAGCAGTTCTTC. This chain joins TRBV28 and TRBJ2-1, with 7 bases aligning to TRBD2. CDR3 length: 17 residues. Germline V gene sequence: CDR1 MDHEN, CDR2 SYDVKM. J lost 2 bases, V lost 7 bases, and 14 bases had no gene match.

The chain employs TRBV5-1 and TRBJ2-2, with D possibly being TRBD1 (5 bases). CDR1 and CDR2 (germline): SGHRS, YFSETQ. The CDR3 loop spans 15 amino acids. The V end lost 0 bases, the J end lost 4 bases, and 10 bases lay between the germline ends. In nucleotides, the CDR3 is TGCGCCAGCAGCTTGGAAGGGGTAGTCACCGGGGAGCTGTTTTTT. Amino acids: CASSLEGVVTGELFF.